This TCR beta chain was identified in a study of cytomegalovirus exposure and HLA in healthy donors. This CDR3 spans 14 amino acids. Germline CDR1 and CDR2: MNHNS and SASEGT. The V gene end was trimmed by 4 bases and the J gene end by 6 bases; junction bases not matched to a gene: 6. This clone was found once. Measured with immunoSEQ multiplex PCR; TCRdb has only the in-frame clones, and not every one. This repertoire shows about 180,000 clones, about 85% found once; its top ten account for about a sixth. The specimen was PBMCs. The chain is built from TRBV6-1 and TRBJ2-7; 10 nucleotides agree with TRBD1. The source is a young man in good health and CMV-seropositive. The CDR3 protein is CASSGRTGGLEQYF. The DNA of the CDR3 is TGTGCCAGCAGTGGGCGGACAGGGGGACTCGAGCAGTACTTC.